The next 32 T cell receptor beta chains were all read from a single sample in a study of shared T cell receptors in the human thymus. TCRdb keeps only in-frame clones here, not all; method: immunoSEQ multiplex PCR. The sample consists of about 660,000 clones, approximately 89% of them appearing once. This sample also appeared in a second study, on human thymus T cells.

The sample consisted of thymocytes. All receptors come from a boy younger than two with a congenital heart defect.

CDR3 nucleotides: TGTGCCAGCAGCAGCGTCGGCAGGGGGAACACTGAAGCTTTCTTT. Its translation: CASSSVGRGNTEAFF. The chain is built from TRBV7-2 and TRBJ1-1; maybe TRBD1 (6 bases). This CDR3 spans 15 amino acids. With 5 bases removed from V and 1 base from J, the gap between germline ends came to 14 bases. The germline V gene encodes CDR1 SGHTA and CDR2 FQGNSA. Based on the CDR3 plus reference TRBV7-2 and TRBJ1-1, the full variable domain is GAGVSQSPSNKVTEKGKDVELRCDPISGHTALYWYRQSLGQGLEFLIYFQGNSAPDKSGLPSDRFSAERTGGSVSTLTIQRTQQEDSAVYLCASSSVGRGNTEAFFGQGTRLTVV.

The gene calls are TRBV28 and TRBJ2-7; weak D call: TRBD2 (5 bases). Germline V lookup: CDR1 MDHEN, CDR2 SYDVKM. V lost 7 bases and J lost 2, with 15 bases in between. CDR3 length: 14 amino acids. The CDR3 DNA follows: TGTGCCAGCACCCCCGCGGACTCGGCCTACGAGCAGTACTTC. Amino acid sequence: CASTPADSAYEQYF.

The J gene is TRBJ2-7, the V gene TRBV28; TRBD1 matches 7 bases. J was trimmed by 0 bases and V by 5 bases; bases with no gene match: 4. In germline, CDR1 is MDHEN, CDR2 SYDVKM. The CDR3 is 14 amino acids. In DNA, the CDR3 is TGTGCCAGCAGTAGAGGACAGGCCTCCTACGAGCAGTACTTC. Amino acid sequence: CASSRGQASYEQYF.

This rearrangement joins TRBV5-6 to TRBJ1-5, with a weak D call TRBD1 (5 bases). The CDR3 contains 15 residues. CDR1 is SGHDT, CDR2 YYEEEE, per germline. V lost 1 base to trimming and J lost 7 bases, with 15 bases between them. The CDR3 sequence: CASSLRLGGGQPQHF. The CDR3, as DNA: TGTGCCAGCAGCTTGCGTCTTGGGGGGGGACAGCCCCAGCATTTT.

The chain carries TRBV5-1 and TRBJ2-3, with 13 nucleotides matching TRBD2. J lost 0 bases, V lost 4 bases, and 8 bases had no gene match. Germline V gene data show CDR1 as SGHRS and CDR2 as YFSETQ. The CDR3 consists of 18 residues. Written as DNA, the CDR3 is TGCGCCAGCAGCGGCCGGACTAGCGGGGGTCTTAGCACAGATACGCAGTATTTT. The encoded protein is CASSGRTSGGLSTDTQYF.

V gene TRBV21-1 combines with J gene TRBJ1-5; TRBD1 is the table's D call, not checked against the DNA. TRBV21-1 is marked as a pseudogene. CDR3 length equals 16 residues. The CDR3 DNA sequence: TGTGCCAGCAGCAAATTGAGGAGGACAGAGAATCAGCCCCAGCATTTT. It codes for CASSKLRRTENQPQHF.

The CDR3 spells CAWGTGLQETQYF. CDR3 sequence (DNA): TGTGCCTGGGGGACAGGGCTCCAAGAGACCCAGTACTTC. This chain connects TRBV30 to TRBJ2-5; 9 bases are shared with TRBD1. V lost 5 bases and J lost 1; bases outside the gene matches: 2. Germline CDR1 reads GTSNPN; CDR2 reads SVGIG (reference sequence). This CDR3 comprises 13 residues.

The chain employs TRBV2 and TRBJ2-1; TRBD1 matches 12 bases. Unmatched junction bases numbered 4, after V lost 2 bases and J lost 8 bases. From germline, CDR1 is SNHLY and CDR2 FYNNEI. The CDR3 has 15 amino acids. In DNA form, the CDR3 reads TGTGCCAGCAGTGAAAGGGACAGGGGGCGCGATGAGCAGTTCTTC. Translated, it gives CASSERDRGRDEQFF.

The chain couples TRBV19 to TRBJ1-5, with 9 bases identical to TRBD1. Looked up from germline, CDR1 is LNHDA and CDR2 is SQIVND (reference sequence). V gave up 4 bases and J gave up 0 bases; unmatched junction bases: 13. This CDR3 region has 19 residues. The DNA for the CDR3 is TGTGCCAGTAGTAGTCTGGGACAGGGAACTGTCTATAGCAATCAGCCCCAGCATTTT. This gives the protein CASSSLGQGTVYSNQPQHF.

The sample holds one count of this clone. The chain links TRBV27 to TRBJ1-5; TRBD1 matches at 8 bases. This CDR3 is 14 amino acids long. The J segment lost 7 bases and the V segment lost 0 bases, leaving 2 bases of the junction unmatched. Germline lookup yields CDR1 MNHEY and CDR2 SMNVEV (reference sequence). CDR3 region: CASSLSSGGQPQHF. Here the CDR3 DNA reads TGTGCCAGCAGTTTATCTTCAGGGGGCCAGCCCCAGCATTTT.

This clone was detected a few times. The rearrangement uses TRBV21-1 and TRBJ1-2; whether TRBD1, the table's D call, matches the DNA was not checked. TRBV21-1 is a pseudogene. CDR3 size: 15 residues. The CDR3 loop is CASSKRKTGTHGYTF. The CDR3 DNA follows: TGTGCCAGCAGCAAAAGGAAGACAGGGACCCATGGCTACACCTTC.

V and J are TRBV4-3 and TRBJ2-5; 11 bases match TRBD2. V lost 2 bases and J lost 2; bases outside the gene matches: 10. Germline V gene data show CDR1 as LGHNA and CDR2 as YSLEER. This CDR3 spans 18 amino acids. CDR3 DNA sequence: TGCGCCAGCAGCCAACGATCTGGGACTAGCGGATCACAAGAGACCCAGTACTTC. Translating it yields CASSQRSGTSGSQETQYF.

V gene TRBV28 combines with J gene TRBJ2-7, with D perhaps matching TRBD2 (6 bases). Germline values: CDR1 MDHEN, CDR2 SYDVKM. Trimming pared 6 bases from V and 2 bases from J, leaving 14 bases between. This CDR3 comprises 14 residues. The CDR3 DNA reads as TGTGCCAGCAGCGGGACTCCCGGCGCCTACGAGCAGTACTTC. Amino acid sequence: CASSGTPGAYEQYF.

This chain links TRBV6-1 with TRBJ2-1; 10 nucleotides line up with TRBD1. After removal of 2 bases from V and 7 bases from J, the junction contained 11 bases not matched to a gene. The CDR3 has 17 residues. The germline V gene encodes CDR1 MNHNS and CDR2 SASEGT. DNA of the CDR3: TGTGCCAGCAGTGAATCTAGCGAGACAGGGGGCATAAATGAGCAGTTCTTC. It encodes CASSESSETGGINEQFF.

This clone has only one observation. This chain links TRBV4-3 with TRBJ1-5, with no clear D. The V gene lost 0 bases and the J gene lost 6 bases, with 15 bases spanning the gap. This CDR3 spans 16 amino acids. Germline values: CDR1 LGHNA, CDR2 YSLEER. CDR3 in amino acids: CASSQEWNSDVQPQHF. The CDR3 DNA follows: TGCGCCAGCAGCCAAGAATGGAACAGTGACGTTCAGCCCCAGCATTTT.

The chain is built from TRBV5-1 and TRBJ2-3; 10 bases agree with TRBD2. The junction had 5 bases not matched to a gene; V was cut back by 0 bases and J by 4 bases. Per the germline V gene, CDR1 is SGHRS and CDR2 is YFSETQ. CDR3 length: 16 amino acids. CDR3 loop: CASSLGSGRAADTQYF. CDR3 sequence (DNA): TGCGCCAGCAGCTTGGGGAGCGGGAGGGCCGCAGATACGCAGTATTTT.

CDR3 DNA sequence: TGTGCCAGCAGCTTAGACCGGCGGGGGGGCTCCTACAATGAGCAGTTCTTC. Translating gives CASSLDRRGGSYNEQFF. The genes are TRBV11-1 and TRBJ2-1, with 9 bases fitting TRBD2. This CDR3 comprises 17 residues. The V segment lost 1 base and the J segment 0 bases; nucleotides outside the gene matches: 4. Germline CDR1 SGHAT, CDR2 FQDESV (reference sequence).

The gene calls are TRBV4-1 and TRBJ2-7, with TRBD1 matching over 9 bases. Trimming took 1 base from V and 5 from J; bases not matched to a gene: 9. Germline V gives CDR1 MGHRA, CDR2 YSYEKL. This CDR3 is built from 16 residues. Written as DNA, the CDR3 is TGCGCCAGCAGCCAAGTTCCACAGGGGGCTTGGGACGAGCAGTACTTC. Translation gives CASSQVPQGAWDEQYF.

V usage is TRBV7-2 and J usage is TRBJ2-1; perhaps TRBD2 as D (6 bases). The germline V gene has CDR1 SGHTA and CDR2 FQGNSA. This CDR3 has 13 amino acids. Trimming stripped 4 bases from V and 8 bases from J, with 12 bases between. The CDR3 loop reads CASSSRLVHEQFF. As DNA, the CDR3 is TGTGCCAGCAGCTCCAGACTAGTCCATGAGCAGTTCTTC.

The chain combines TRBV10-1 with TRBJ2-7; 7 positions agree with TRBD2. The CDR3 has 15 amino acids. Trimming cost V 0 bases and J 6 bases; bases outside gene matches: 8. Germline lookup yields CDR1 WNHNN and CDR2 SYGVQD (reference sequence). CDR3 in amino acids: CASSESMRGTCEQYF. The DNA of the CDR3 is TGCGCCAGCAGTGAGTCAATGCGGGGGACCTGCGAGCAGTACTTC.

This chain uses TRBV13 with TRBJ2-7; TRBD1 matches at 7 bases. The CDR3 spans 15 residues. The V gene end was trimmed by 4 bases and the J gene end by 4 bases; junction bases not matched to a gene: 10. CDR1 is PRHDT and CDR2 is FYEKMQ in the germline V gene (reference sequence). The CDR3 reads CASSSQGQAGYEQYF. CDR3 sequence (DNA): TGTGCCAGCAGCTCCCAAGGACAGGCCGGGTACGAGCAGTACTTC. Full variable domain (rest looked up from reference TRBV13 and TRBJ2-7): AAGVIQSPRHLIKEKRETATLKCYPIPRHDTVYWYQQGPGQDPQFLISFYEKMQSDKGSIPDRFSAQQFSDYHSELNMSSLELGDSALYFCASSSQGQAGYEQYFGPGTRLTVT.

The genes are TRBV30 and TRBJ1-1; 7 bases agree with TRBD1. The junction had 11 bases not matched to a gene; V was cut back by 4 bases and J by 6 bases. The CDR3 length is 14 residues. The germline CDR1 and CDR2 sequences are GTSNPN and SVGIG (reference sequence). The CDR3 nucleotides read TGTGCCTGGACCCAGGGGGGAGTATGGGCTGAAGCTTTCTTT. Amino acids: CAWTQGGVWAEAFF.

This clone was recorded only once. The chain employs TRBV29-1 and TRBJ1-2, with TRBD1 matching 7 bases. This CDR3 is built from 13 residues. CDR1 and CDR2 from the germline V gene are SQVTM and ANQGSEA. V was pared by 2 bases and J by 5 bases, with 5 bases of the junction left unmatched. The DNA of the CDR3 is TGCAGCGTTGAACATCCACAGGGGTATGGCTACACCTTC. It specifies CSVEHPQGYGYTF. Variable domain in full (rest from reference TRBV29-1 and TRBJ1-2): SAVISQKPSRDICQRGTSLTIQCQVDSQVTMMFWYRQQPGQSLTLIATANQGSEATYESGFVIDKFPISRPNLTFSTLTVSNMSPEDSSIYLCSVEHPQGYGYTFGSGTRLTVV.

V and J are TRBV19 and TRBJ2-1; 7 bases fit TRBD2. CDR1 LNHDA and CDR2 SQIVND come from the germline V gene (reference sequence). J was trimmed by 9 bases and V by 4 bases; bases with no gene match: 18. This CDR3 region has 17 residues. The CDR3, as DNA: TGTGCCAGTAGTACCTGTTCGGTGCGCGGGAGTTCTTGTGAGCAGTTCTTC. This encodes CASSTCSVRGSSCEQFF. Full variable domain (missing parts from reference TRBV19 and TRBJ2-1): DGGITQSPKYLFRKEGQNVTLSCEQNLNHDAMYWYRQDPGQGLRLIYYSQIVNDFQKGDIAEGYSVSREKKESFPLTVTSAQKNPTAFYLCASSTCSVRGSSCEQFFGPGTRLTVL.

The chain carries TRBV29-1 and TRBJ2-7; TRBD2 matches 9 bases. Germline trimming cut 2 bases from V and 5 bases from J; bases unmatched to any gene: 7. This CDR3 contains 14 residues. Germline lookup yields CDR1 SQVTM and CDR2 ANQGSEA. The CDR3 region has the DNA TGCAGCGTTGAATGGGCGGGGGGGCCCCACGAGCAGTACTTC. It specifies CSVEWAGGPHEQYF.

The chain recombines TRBV27 with TRBJ2-1, with 14 bases lining up with TRBD2. Germline CDR1 MNHEY, CDR2 SMNVEV (reference sequence). V lost 4 bases, J lost 3 bases, and 17 bases stayed unmatched. The CDR3 has 21 amino acids. CDR3 residues: CASSSKSPGTSGSGNYNEQFF. The CDR3 bases are TGTGCCAGCAGTTCAAAAAGTCCCGGGACTAGCGGGAGCGGGAACTACAATGAGCAGTTCTTC.

This rearrangement joins TRBV5-4 to TRBJ2-1; possibly TRBD1 for D (6 bases). Germline V gene data show CDR1 as SGHNT and CDR2 as YYREEE (reference sequence). Trimming took 1 base from V and 9 from J, leaving 14 bases between them. The CDR3 is made up of 14 amino acids. The CDR3 coding sequence is TGTGCCAGCAGCTTGTTTTCACAGGGTGGTGAGCAGTTCTTC. This encodes CASSLFSQGGEQFF.

The sample holds a few counts of this clone. For the CDR3, the DNA is TGTGCCAGCAGGCGTAACCAAGAGACCCAGTACTTC. Amino acid sequence: CASRRNQETQYF. The genes are TRBV27 and TRBJ2-5, with unresolved D. Between the trimmed V and J ends, which lost 6 bases and 0 bases, there was a span of 5 bases. From germline, CDR1 is MNHEY and CDR2 SMNVEV (reference sequence). The CDR3 extends over 12 amino acids.

This clone was seen only once. V usage is TRBV28 and J usage is TRBJ2-5; 11 nucleotides match TRBD1. The end of the DNA is better explained by TRBJ2-7, so the J call may be wrong. The CDR3 loop spans 14 amino acids. The germline V gene encodes CDR1 MDHEN and CDR2 SYDVKM. The CDR3: CASRMDRGLYEQYF. The CDR3 nucleotides read TGTGCCAGCAGGATGGACAGGGGGCTCTACGAGCAGTACTTC.

CDR3 sequence reads: CASSCDRGLENSPLHF. The CDR3 DNA reads as TGTGCCAGCAGCTGTGACAGGGGTTTGGAAAATTCACCCCTCCACTTT. The rearrangement joins TRBV7-9 to TRBJ1-6; 8 nucleotides agree with TRBD1. The CDR3 is 16 amino acids. The V gene end was trimmed by 4 bases and the J gene end by 7 bases; junction bases not matched to a gene: 9. Germline V CDR1 and CDR2: SEHNR, FQNEAQ (reference sequence).

A few counts support this clone. V is TRBV23-1 and J is TRBJ2-7; TRBD1 is a possible D gene (5 bases). TRBV23-1 is assigned to the ORF class and has an uncertain function. The CDR3 consists of 16 residues. V lost 0 bases and J lost 3, with 15 bases in between. CDR3 protein: CASSQSRGRDNYEQYF. CDR3 coding DNA: TGCGCCAGCAGTCAATCACGCGGCAGGGATAACTACGAGCAGTACTTC.

The rearrangement links TRBV30 to TRBJ2-2; D ambiguous. In germline, CDR1 is GTSNPN, CDR2 SVGIG (reference sequence). The CDR3 spans 15 residues. V was trimmed by 0 bases and J by 9 bases, leaving 17 bases between them. The CDR3 nucleotides are TGTGCCTGGAGTGTTTATTGGCAGACTCCCAGGGAGCTGTTTTTT. Translating it yields CAWSVYWQTPRELFF.